This is a list of T cell receptor beta chains from one sample in a study of neurological immune-mediated disorders. Each CDR3 protein gets one entry after TCRdb re-called the 5' RACE reads with MiXCR. Of roughly 70,000 distinct CDR3 sequences in the sample, around 5.2% were seen once. Sequencing input: PBMCs. These receptors originate from a woman aged 25 to 45 with multiple sclerosis. CDR3s include the opening cysteine and the closing phenylalanine or tryptophan. Fields, in order: clone size, J gene, V gene, D gene, CDR3 DNA, CDR3 protein. A D gene is named only where the DNA matches it firmly. Only some rows state a clone size, as once, few, many or a class for expanded clones.

clone size: many; J gene: TRBJ1-4; V gene: TRBV4-1; D gene: NA; CDR3 DNA: TGCGCCAGCACCACCCCAAGCGCAACTAATGAAAAACTGTTTTTT; CDR3 protein: CASTTPSATNEKLFF
clone size: many; J gene: TRBJ1-1; V gene: TRBV7-2; D gene: TRBD1; CDR3 DNA: TGTGCCAGCAGCTTAGGGACAGGGAACACTGAAGCTTTCTTT; CDR3 protein: CASSLGTGNTEAFF
clone size: many; J gene: TRBJ1-5; V gene: TRBV4-2; D gene: TRBD1; CDR3 DNA: TGTGCCAGCAGCCAGACAGGGATTCTCGGGGATCAGCCCCAGCATTTT; CDR3 protein: CASSQTGILGDQPQHF
clone size: many; J gene: TRBJ1-1; V gene: TRBV5-1; D gene: TRBD1; CDR3 DNA: TGCGCCAGCAGCTTGGAATACAGGGGGCCGAACACTGAAGCTTTCTTT; CDR3 protein: CASSLEYRGPNTEAFF
clone size: many; J gene: TRBJ2-3; V gene: TRBV12-5; D gene: NA; CDR3 DNA: TGTGCTAGTGGGGCGGACACAGATACGCAGTATTTT; CDR3 protein: CASGADTDTQYF
clone size: many; J gene: TRBJ2-3; V gene: TRBV5-1; D gene: TRBD1; CDR3 DNA: TGCGCCAGCAGCCAAGGACAGGGAAATACGCAGTATTTT; CDR3 protein: CASSQGQGNTQYF
clone size: NA; J gene: TRBJ2-5; V gene: TRBV20-1; D gene: NA; CDR3 DNA: TGCAGTGCTAGGATCGGGGAGACCCAGTACTTC; CDR3 protein: CSARIGETQYF
clone size: many; J gene: TRBJ2-7; V gene: TRBV28; D gene: NA; CDR3 DNA: TGTGCCAGCAGTTTATTCTCTGGGACGAGGTACGAGCAGTACTTC; CDR3 protein: CASSLFSGTRYEQYF
clone size: many; J gene: TRBJ1-5; V gene: TRBV5-1; D gene: NA; CDR3 DNA: TGCGCCAGCAGCTTGGACTCCGGTGGCAATCAGCCCCAGCATTTT; CDR3 protein: CASSLDSGGNQPQHF
clone size: many; J gene: TRBJ2-1; V gene: TRBV5-1; D gene: NA; CDR3 DNA: TGCGCCAGCAGCTTGGAGGGACCCGAGCAGTTCTTC; CDR3 protein: CASSLEGPEQFF
clone size: few; J gene: TRBJ2-1; V gene: TRBV5-1; D gene: NA; CDR3 DNA: TGCGCCAGCAGCTTGTCCCCGGTAGACACAAATGAGCAGTTCTTC; CDR3 protein: CASSLSPVDTNEQFF
clone size: few; J gene: TRBJ2-7; V gene: TRBV12-3/TRBV12-4; D gene: NA; CDR3 DNA: TGTGCCAGCAGGGGAGGGGGTTACGAGCAGTACTTC; CDR3 protein: CASRGGGYEQYF
clone size: NA; J gene: TRBJ2-4; V gene: TRBV5-1; D gene: TRBD1; CDR3 DNA: TGCGCCAGCAGCTCTGGACAGGGCGGTGTGAACATTCAGTACTTC; CDR3 protein: CASSSGQGGVNIQYF
clone size: many; J gene: TRBJ2-3; V gene: TRBV20-1; D gene: TRBD2; CDR3 DNA: TGCAGTGCTAGAGCCGGGACTAGCGCGGATACGCAGTATTTT; CDR3 protein: CSARAGTSADTQYF
clone size: few; J gene: TRBJ1-6; V gene: TRBV27; D gene: TRBD1; CDR3 DNA: TGTGCCAGCAGTTTCTTAAACAGGGGCGCATTTTCCTATAATTCACCCCTCAACTTT; CDR3 protein: CASSFLNRGAFSYNSPLNF
clone size: NA; J gene: TRBJ2-2; V gene: TRBV6-6; D gene: NA; CDR3 DNA: TGTGCCAGCAGTTACCAAACGAAACAGCTAACACCCGGGGAGCTGTTTTTT; CDR3 protein: CASSYQTKQLTPGELFF
clone size: NA; J gene: TRBJ2-5; V gene: TRBV2; D gene: NA; CDR3 DNA: TGTGCCAGCAGTGGCGGGGTGGGTACCCAAGAGACCCAGTACTTC; CDR3 protein: CASSGGVGTQETQYF
clone size: NA; J gene: TRBJ1-5; V gene: TRBV15; D gene: NA; CDR3 DNA: TGTGCCACCAGCCAAGATAGGGGGAGACAGCCCCAGCATTTT; CDR3 protein: CATSQDRGRQPQHF
clone size: few; J gene: TRBJ1-2; V gene: TRBV7-3; D gene: TRBD1; CDR3 DNA: TGTGCCAGCAGCCTCGGGACAGGGGCTGGTGGCTACACCTTC; CDR3 protein: CASSLGTGAGGYTF
clone size: many; J gene: TRBJ2-7; V gene: TRBV20-1; D gene: NA; CDR3 DNA: TGCAGTGCCCAAACCAAGGACGAGCAGTACTTC; CDR3 protein: CSAQTKDEQYF
clone size: NA; J gene: TRBJ1-2; V gene: TRBV27; D gene: NA; CDR3 DNA: TGTGCCAGCAGCAAGGACAGACTAGGCGGCTACACCTTC; CDR3 protein: CASSKDRLGGYTF
clone size: many; J gene: TRBJ2-4; V gene: TRBV5-6; D gene: NA; CDR3 DNA: TGTGCCAGCAGCTTGGCTGGGGTGGGGGCCAAAAACATTCAGTACTTC; CDR3 protein: CASSLAGVGAKNIQYF
clone size: NA; J gene: TRBJ2-7; V gene: TRBV5-1; D gene: NA; CDR3 DNA: TGCGCCAGCAGCTTGACGATGGGGGAGCAGTACTTC; CDR3 protein: CASSLTMGEQYF
clone size: many; J gene: TRBJ1-3; V gene: TRBV6-1; D gene: TRBD1; CDR3 DNA: TGTGCCAGCAGTGAACCGGGACAGGGAAACACCATATATTTT; CDR3 protein: CASSEPGQGNTIYF
clone size: many; J gene: TRBJ2-2; V gene: TRBV7-8; D gene: NA; CDR3 DNA: TGTGCCAGCAGCGGGCGACAGGGAGGAACCGGGGAGCTGTTTTTT; CDR3 protein: CASSGRQGGTGELFF
clone size: many; J gene: TRBJ2-7; V gene: TRBV5-6; D gene: TRBD2; CDR3 DNA: TGTGCCAGCAGCTTCGAAGGGAGGGCTAGCTCCTACGAGCAGTACTTC; CDR3 protein: CASSFEGRASSYEQYF
clone size: many; J gene: TRBJ1-1; V gene: TRBV20-1; D gene: NA; CDR3 DNA: TGCAGTGCTAGAGGGGCGGCAGGGTGGGACACTGAAGCTTTCTTT; CDR3 protein: CSARGAAGWDTEAFF
clone size: few; J gene: TRBJ1-1; V gene: TRBV12-3/TRBV12-4; D gene: NA; CDR3 DNA: TGTGCCAGCAGTTTGAGGACAGAAGAAGCTTTCTTT; CDR3 protein: CASSLRTEEAFF
clone size: many; J gene: TRBJ2-7; V gene: TRBV10-3; D gene: NA; CDR3 DNA: TGTGCCACCGGACAGATGATTTACGAGCAGTACTTC; CDR3 protein: CATGQMIYEQYF
clone size: many; J gene: TRBJ2-7; V gene: TRBV5-1; D gene: NA; CDR3 DNA: TGCGCCAGCAGCTTAAACAGGCCCTCCTACGAGCAGTACTTC; CDR3 protein: CASSLNRPSYEQYF
clone size: many; J gene: TRBJ1-4; V gene: TRBV4-2; D gene: NA; CDR3 DNA: TGTGCCAGCAGCTATTGGACAGAAGAAAATGAAAAACTGTTTTTT; CDR3 protein: CASSYWTEENEKLFF
clone size: many; J gene: TRBJ2-1; V gene: TRBV12-3/TRBV12-4; D gene: NA; CDR3 DNA: TGTGCCAGCAGTCCCCCCGGCGGGCCTCAGTTCTTC; CDR3 protein: CASSPPGGPQFF
clone size: many; J gene: TRBJ2-1; V gene: TRBV7-9; D gene: NA; CDR3 DNA: TGTGCCAGCAGCTTGAACTCGGCGCTTGAGCAGTTCTTC; CDR3 protein: CASSLNSALEQFF
clone size: many; J gene: TRBJ2-1; V gene: TRBV5-6; D gene: TRBD1; CDR3 DNA: TGTGCCAGCAGCTTACCAGGGGGTTATGAGCAGTTCTTC; CDR3 protein: CASSLPGGYEQFF
clone size: many; J gene: TRBJ1-2; V gene: TRBV5-1; D gene: NA; CDR3 DNA: TGCGCCAGCAGCCCGGGCGGGAACAACTATGGCTACACCTTC; CDR3 protein: CASSPGGNNYGYTF
clone size: many; J gene: TRBJ2-7; V gene: TRBV20-1; D gene: NA; CDR3 DNA: TGCAGTGCTCATGAGTCTGCCTACGAGCAGTACTTC; CDR3 protein: CSAHESAYEQYF
clone size: NA; J gene: TRBJ2-5; V gene: TRBV20-1; D gene: TRBD2; CDR3 DNA: TGCAGTGCTAGAGGGGAGACGTTCGGGCTAGCGGGGGGAGAGACCCAGTACTTC; CDR3 protein: CSARGETFGLAGGETQYF
clone size: many; J gene: TRBJ2-6; V gene: TRBV7-6; D gene: TRBD1; CDR3 DNA: TGTGCCAGCAGCTTAGTCCCAGGGGGATCTGGGGCCAACGTCCTGACTTTC; CDR3 protein: CASSLVPGGSGANVLTF
clone size: many; J gene: TRBJ2-7; V gene: TRBV7-9; D gene: NA; CDR3 DNA: TGTGCCAGCAGCCAAGATGGCTACGAGCAGTACTTC; CDR3 protein: CASSQDGYEQYF